This TCR beta chain emerged from a study of regulatory T cells in long-lasting Graves disease. The CDR3 contains 17 residues. The junction had 10 bases not matched to a gene; V was cut back by 2 bases and J by 5 bases. The V gene's germline CDR1 is SNHLY and CDR2 FYNNEI. CDR3 regions were amplified by Arm-PCR using iRepertoire HTBI primers to build TCR beta libraries. TCRdb re-called the multiplex PCR reads with MiXCR, one entry per CDR3 protein. Of hundreds of thousands of distinct CDR3 sequences listed, 15% to 18% were seen once; the top ten hold over 20%. A remark on this clonotype: The target antigen is unknown.

Specified time point: newly diagnosed GD, antithyroid drugs for less than 3 months. From PBMCs, RNA was extracted and then used to make the TCR library. It was American Thyroid Association guidelines that determined Graves' disease diagnosis. It was an endocrinology department in Xi'an, China, that provided the patients. Broader study findings: Persistent disease favored TRBV28, TRBJ1-2 and TRBJ2-5. Reduced TCR diversity was observed in persistent Graves' patients versus newly diagnosed patients.

The chain has TRBV2 and TRBJ2-7, with 12 bases identical to TRBD2. Sequencing was performed on peripheral blood mononuclear cells (PBMCs), taken at new diagnosis, from a patient treated with antithyroid drugs. This sequence originates from a female donor with Graves disease. CDR3 sequence (DNA): TGTGCCAGCAGTGAAAGTAGTGCGACTAGCGGGAGTAACGAGCAGTACTTC. This translates into CASSESSATSGSNEQYF. Variable domain in full (rest from reference TRBV2 and TRBJ2-7): EPEVTQTPSHQVTQMGQEVILRCVPISNHLYFYWYRQILGQKVEFLVSFYNNEISEKSEIFDDQFSVERPDGSNFTLKIRSTKLEDSAMYFCASSESSATSGSNEQYFGPGTRLTVT.